This T cell receptor beta chain was documented in a study of CD8+CD57+ T cells in acquired aplastic anemia (dated by TCRdb to the late 2010s). At the level of the whole study: On average, sorted CD4+ and CD8+ cells yielded around 3.5 ug of extracted DNA, with a range of about 0.19 to 30 ug. Mean read counts for healthy donor samples were about 9.8 million for CD4+ cells and roughly 12 million for CD8+ cells.

V trim: 2 bases; J trim: 4 bases; unmatched bases: 13. Inclusive of the bounding cysteine and phenylalanine, the CDR3 is 19 residues long. Only the CDR3 portion is preserved as DNA: 57 bases, with reading frame beginning at the first base. CDR1 is given as SGHTA and CDR2 as FQGTGA, both from the germline V gene. Genomic DNA was used as template for profiling of TCR beta VDJ combinations and CDR3 sequences. An Illumina HiSeq 2000 was used for TCR repertoire sequencing. In the source study's methods: Repertoire assessment relied on Simpson's diversity index, CDR3 size and DJ length profiles, and TRBV/TRBJ rearrangement plots. The most abundant DNA sequence in the deep sequencing data was defined as the immunodominant clone. CDR3 amino acid sequences were screened for sharing across subjects and compared with published repertoires and the VDJdb database. TCRdb trimmed public reads at Q25 via fastp, called clones via MiXCR and kept in-frame beta chains. Rows matching on CDR3 protein sequence are summarized as one entry with the most common DNA and genes. Clone size and V and J calls follow TCRdb, not the original study. For this sample the table gives fewer than 200,000 distinct CDR3 sequences, of which roughly 63% were detected only once. Roughly 44% of the sample goes to the ten largest clones.

The study deep-sequenced TCR repertoires of sorted CD4+ and CD8+ blood T cells from severe aplastic anemia patients and healthy subjects. Ficoll-Paque density gradient centrifugation was used to isolate peripheral blood mononuclear cells. Before DNA extraction, CD4+ and CD8+ T cells were sorted with FACS or magnetic beads. As regards this clonotype: Its target antigen remains unknown. No base-level quality is on record; no much larger clone is a single base apart.

Beyond this particular receptor, the publication reports: No significant difference in CD8+ Simpson's diversity was found between patients and healthy controls (P=0.060). Although roughly 29 CD8+ CDR3 sequences were shared by patients and controls, these sequences appeared highly expressed in patients and within the immunodominant clones of patients.

The sample was sorted CD4+, CD8+, or CD8+CD57+ T cells (not recorded which) from PBMCs. The V and J segments used are TRBV7-3 and TRBJ2-1; 11 central bases correspond to TRBD2. This clonotype was obtained from a human donor in good health. The CDR3 sequence is CASSLPATLGTSGYNEQFF. The nucleotides are TGTGCCAGCAGCTTACCCGCCACCCTCGGGACTAGCGGTTACAATGAGCAGTTCTTC.